This T cell receptor (beta chain) comes out of a study of regulatory T cells in long-lasting Graves disease. V shed 6 bases and J shed 2 bases, with 17 bases lying between them. Germline V gene lookup returns CDR1 DFQATT and CDR2 SNEGSKA (reference sequence). The CDR3 contains 15 residues. The TCR beta library used iRepertoire HTBI primers with Arm-PCR amplification of CDR3. TCRdb called the multiplex PCR reads again in MiXCR, with one record for every CDR3 protein. The sample consists of 250,000 to 400,000 distinct CDR3 sequences, 15% to 20% of them appearing once. Time point defined: newly diagnosed GD, antithyroid drugs for less than 3 months. Making the TCR library involved RNA that had been extracted from PBMCs. This clonotype was counted only a few times. What it recognizes is unknown. The study, taken as a whole, reports: New patients shared more than 950 public clonotypes, and persistent patients shared more, with under 3,000.

The receptor's source is a female donor with Graves disease. Sequenced material: peripheral blood mononuclear cells (PBMCs), taken at new diagnosis, from a patient treated with antithyroid drugs. This sequence joins TRBV20-1 and TRBJ2-1; D unclear. The CDR3 region has the DNA TGCAGTGCCCTCGAGGCCGATTTGACCTACAATGAGCAGTTCTTC. Encoded protein: CSALEADLTYNEQFF.